The rows below give T cell receptor beta chains drawn from one sample of a study of blood T cell repertoires in COVID-19. Clones were read by immunoSEQ multiplex PCR, and TCRdb kept only the in-frame ones, dropping some. This sample carries about 480,000 clones, 70% to 90% of them seen once, and the ten largest clones take about 1.7%. Input material: PBMCs or T cells enriched from blood (not recorded which). These receptors came from a woman aged 40 to 50 who had recovered from COVID-19. Both conserved end residues are part of each CDR3. D genes are given only for firm matches. Clone size, where shown, is once, few, many, or a class for clones that have expanded.

>-|-|TRBJ2-1|TRBV7-9
CASSLDLLEGVEQFF
TGTGCCAGCAGCTTGGACCTTTTAGAAGGGGTTGAGCAGTTCTTC
>-|TRBD2|TRBJ2-7|TRBV30
CASTGTSIYEQYF
TGTGCCTCTACCGGGACTAGCATCTACGAGCAGTACTTC
>-|-|TRBJ2-2|TRBV3-1/TRBV3-2
CASSQERVCGRTGELFF
TGTGCCAGCAGCCAAGAACGCGTGTGCGGGCGCACCGGGGAGCTGTTTTTT
>-|TRBD2|TRBJ2-3|TRBV7-6
CASSFGGVGLAGETDTQYF
TGTGCCAGCAGCTTTGGGGGGGTCGGACTAGCGGGAGAGACAGATACGCAGTATTTT
>-|-|TRBJ2-7|TRBV21-1
CASSKATVAGGTYEQYF
-
>few|-|TRBJ1-1|TRBV10-1
CASSEHPNTEAFF
TGCGCCAGCAGTGAACACCCGAACACTGAAGCTTTCTTT
>few|-|TRBJ2-7|TRBV7-9
CASSLPGMDEQYF
TGTGCCAGCAGCTTACCGGGGATGGACGAGCAGTACTTC
>-|TRBD2|TRBJ2-7|TRBV9
CASSVSSGRLYEQYF
TGTGCCAGCAGCGTATCTAGCGGGAGATTATACGAGCAGTACTTC
>few|TRBD1|TRBJ2-7|TRBV6-5
CASTALGQGYEQYF
TGTGCCAGCACCGCCCTGGGACAGGGCTACGAGCAGTACTTC
>-|TRBD1|TRBJ1-2|TRBV19
CASLPGQVPSGLGYTF
TGTGCCAGTCTCCCGGGACAGGTCCCTTCGGGCTTAGGCTACACCTTC